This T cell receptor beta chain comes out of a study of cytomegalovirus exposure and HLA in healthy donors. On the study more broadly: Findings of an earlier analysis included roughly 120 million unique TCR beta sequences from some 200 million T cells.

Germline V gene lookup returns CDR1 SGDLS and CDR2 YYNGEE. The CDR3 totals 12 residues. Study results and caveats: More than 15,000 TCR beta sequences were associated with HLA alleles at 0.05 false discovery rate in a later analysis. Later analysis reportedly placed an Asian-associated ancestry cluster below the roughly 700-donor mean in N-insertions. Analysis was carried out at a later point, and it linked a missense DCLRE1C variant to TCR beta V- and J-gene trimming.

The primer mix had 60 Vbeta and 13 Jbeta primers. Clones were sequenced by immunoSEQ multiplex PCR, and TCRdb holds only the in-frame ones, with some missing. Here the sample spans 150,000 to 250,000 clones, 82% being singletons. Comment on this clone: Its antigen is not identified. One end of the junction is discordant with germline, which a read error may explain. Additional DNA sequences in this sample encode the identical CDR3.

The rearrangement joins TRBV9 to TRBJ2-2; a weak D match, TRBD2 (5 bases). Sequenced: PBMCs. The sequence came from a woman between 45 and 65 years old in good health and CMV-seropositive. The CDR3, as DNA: TGTGCCAGCAGCGTAGCGACCGGGGAACTGTTTTTT. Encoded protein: CASSVATGELFF.